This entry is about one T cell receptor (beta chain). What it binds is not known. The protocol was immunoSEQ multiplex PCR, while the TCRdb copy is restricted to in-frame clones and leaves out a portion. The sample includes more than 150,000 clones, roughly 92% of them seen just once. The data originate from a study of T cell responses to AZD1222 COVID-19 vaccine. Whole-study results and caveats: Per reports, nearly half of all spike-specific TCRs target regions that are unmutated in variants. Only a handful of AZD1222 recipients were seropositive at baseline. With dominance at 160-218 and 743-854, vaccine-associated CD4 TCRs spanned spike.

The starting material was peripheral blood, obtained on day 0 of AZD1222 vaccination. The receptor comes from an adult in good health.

The chain's CDR3 is CASGGDFNEKLFF. CDR3 coding DNA: TGTGCCAGTGGGGGAGATTTTAATGAAAAACTGTTTTTT. J is TRBJ1-4 and V is TRBV19, with D perhaps TRBD1 (5 bases). There are 13 residues in the CDR3. Trimming removed 8 bases from V and 4 bases from J, with 11 bases in between. The germline CDR1 and CDR2 sequences are LNHDA and SQIVND (reference sequence).